The clone carrying this TCR beta chain was seen once. Its cognate antigen is unknown. The sample belongs to a study of CD8 T cells in Susac syndrome. Study-level results: That the number of individuals in its TCR sequencing and HLA analysis was relatively small was acknowledged by the study.

Sequencing targeted TCR beta in blood CD8+ and CD4+ T cells. The authors negatively isolated CD8+ and CD4+ T cells and FACS-enriched TEMRA cells. CDR1 and CDR2 (germline): SGHDT, YYEEEE. The ends lost 0 bases at V and 6 bases at J; junction bases unmatched: 12. The CDR3 sequence is 17 residues long. With random hexamers, 0.5 to 1 ug RNA was reverse transcribed. TCRdb independently ran MiXCR on the immunoSEQ multiplex PCR reads; one entry per CDR3 protein. The sample has 150,000 to 200,000 distinct CDR3 sequences; roughly 91% are singletons. The clonotype was recovered from a human donor with Susac syndrome. The sample was CD4+ T cells from PBMCs. The chain couples TRBV5-6 to TRBJ2-1, with TRBD1 matching 7 bases. The CDR3 is CASSLVVVQGSSNEQFF. The CDR3 DNA reads TGTGCCAGCAGCTTGGTTGTAGTACAGGGGAGCAGCAATGAGCAGTTCTTC.